This entry features one T cell receptor beta chain sequence. The sample is drawn from a study of blood T cell repertoires in COVID-19. As for the study in general: From T cells, B-cell-depleted T cells, or PBMCs came the material, which was cDNA or gDNA.

Authors' data handling: Estimates of nucleated cell counts were drawn from the amplification of reference gene primers. Sequencing was performed with immunoSEQ multiplex PCR; in TCRdb, only in-frame clones are kept and a portion is missing. That table gives V, J and clone size, and the DNA gave D and trimming. The repertoire holds some 250,000 clones, with more than 75% as singletons. V lost 5 bases, J lost 3 bases, and 8 bases lay in between. The CDR3 runs to 13 residues. What was sequenced was peripheral blood. This chain connects TRBV12-3 or TRBV12-4 to TRBJ1-3; D not certain. This receptor was obtained from a woman aged 40 to 50 who had recovered from COVID-19. In nucleotides, the CDR3 is TGTGCCAGCAGTCACGACTTTGGAAACACCATATATTTT. Translation: CASSHDFGNTIYF.